This passage covers 25 T cell receptor beta chains from one sample sequenced in a study of cytomegalovirus exposure and HLA in healthy donors (dated by TCRdb to the late 2010s). To prepare the library, the immunoSEQ multiplex PCR assay was applied. A mixture of 60 forward primers for TCR Vbeta segments and 13 reverse primers for TCR Jbeta segments was used in the multiplex PCR. TCRdb retrieved this table from immuneACCESS and kept in-frame rearrangements only. Not all clones are present; in checked studies, unresolved V genes account for under half, and no reason is known for the remainder. This sample is represented by about 120,000 clones; around three quarters of them were singletons. Of the sample, about 3.3% falls within the top ten clones. Material: PBMCs. The receptors here all came from a woman aged 25 to 39 in good health and CMV-seropositive.

This chain connects TRBV5-4 to TRBJ2-6; 10 positions match TRBD1. V shed 4 bases, J shed 0 bases, and the junction held 10 bases outside the gene matches. The CDR3 spans 19 residues. Germline V gene data show CDR1 as SGHNT and CDR2 as YYREEE (reference sequence). The CDR3 DNA follows: TGTGCCAGCAGCCCTGGCTGGGACAGGGGCCCCTCTGGGGCCAACGTCCTGACTTTC. It yields the protein CASSPGWDRGPSGANVLTF.

This clone was observed a handful of times. The sample has other DNA sequences that encode this CDR3 too. This chain connects TRBV5-4 to TRBJ2-5, with 9 bases fitting TRBD1. V trimming: 5 bases; J trimming: 4 bases; junction bases outside the gene matches: 6. Germline V gives CDR1 SGHNT, CDR2 YYREEE (reference sequence). The CDR3 loop spans 14 amino acids. CDR3 sequence (DNA): TGTGCCAGCAGTCGGACAGGGGAGCGAGAGACCCAGTACTTC. Its translation is CASSRTGERETQYF.

This clone was seen more than once but under ten times. This chain links TRBV5-4 with TRBJ1-1, with D unresolved. Per germline, CDR1 SGHNT and CDR2 YYREEE (reference sequence). V was trimmed by 1 base and J by 1 base, leaving 5 bases between them. This CDR3 spans 13 amino acids. The CDR3 protein is CASSLRQNTEAFF. CDR3 nucleotides: TGTGCCAGCAGCTTGAGACAGAACACTGAAGCTTTCTTT. The whole variable domain, remainder taken from reference TRBV5-4 and TRBJ1-1, is ETGVTQSPTHLIKTRGQQVTLRCSSQSGHNTVSWYQQALGQGPQFIFQYYREEENGRGNFPPRFSGLQFPNYSSELNVNALELDDSALYLCASSLRQNTEAFFGQGTRLTVV.

This chain joins TRBV4-2 and TRBJ2-5, with 9 bases matching TRBD2. J was trimmed by 5 bases and V by 3 bases; bases with no gene match: 1. The CDR3 runs to 13 residues. Per the germline V gene, CDR1 is LGHNA and CDR2 is YNFKEQ. The CDR3 loop is CASSQSGGETQYF. CDR3 nucleotide sequence: TGTGCCAGCAGCCAGAGCGGGGGGGAGACCCAGTACTTC.

J is TRBJ1-1 and V is TRBV11-1, with D tentatively TRBD1 (5 bases). This CDR3 is 16 amino acids long. The V and J ends lost 5 bases and 5 bases respectively, with 21 bases between them. The germline V gene has CDR1 SGHAT and CDR2 FQDESV (reference sequence). The CDR3 loop reads CASSIHTGGTLTEAFF. The CDR3 DNA sequence: TGTGCCAGCAGCATACACACGGGGGGGACGTTAACTGAAGCTTTCTTT.

The chain employs TRBV5-4 and TRBJ1-1, with D unclear. Trimming removed 0 bases from V and 2 bases from J, with 8 bases in between. The CDR3 consists of 14 residues. Germline V lookup: CDR1 SGHNT, CDR2 YYREEE (reference sequence). CDR3 residues: CASSLDISNTEAFF. CDR3 in DNA: TGTGCCAGCAGCTTGGACATATCAAACACTGAAGCTTTCTTT.

This rearrangement joins TRBV27 to TRBJ1-5, with 7 bases identical to TRBD1. Germline V gene sequence: CDR1 MNHEY, CDR2 SMNVEV (reference sequence). The CDR3 runs to 15 residues. Trimming took 5 bases from V and 6 from J; bases not matched to a gene: 10. This CDR3 reads CASSLYRGGGQPQHF. As DNA, the CDR3 is TGTGCCAGCAGTCTGTACAGGGGTGGGGGTCAGCCCCAGCATTTT.

The count of this clone is one. This sequence joins TRBV4-2 and TRBJ2-1, with 7 nucleotides matching TRBD2. V was pared by 0 bases and J by 7 bases, with 9 bases of the junction left unmatched. Germline loops: CDR1 LGHNA, CDR2 YNFKEQ. The CDR3 consists of 16 residues. The CDR3 DNA reads TGTGCCAGCAGCCAAGACGGGCGAGCGGGGAGAAATGAGCAGTTCTTC. Translated, it gives CASSQDGRAGRNEQFF.

The chain recombines TRBV7-3 with TRBJ2-6; 7 bases match TRBD1. V shed 5 bases, J shed 4 bases, and the junction held 11 bases outside the gene matches. The CDR3 has 17 amino acids. Germline V gives CDR1 SGHTA, CDR2 FQGTGA. The CDR3 spells CASSHGTDVLGANVLTF. CDR3 DNA sequence: TGTGCCAGCAGCCACGGGACAGACGTTTTAGGGGCCAACGTCCTGACTTTC. The full variable domain, completed using reference TRBV7-3 and TRBJ2-6, is GAGVSQTPSNKVTEKGKYVELRCDPISGHTALYWYRQSLGQGPEFLIYFQGTGAADDSGLPNDRFFAVRPEGSVSTLKIQRTERGDSAVYLCASSHGTDVLGANVLTFGAGSRLTVL.

The chain combines TRBV27 with TRBJ2-3; 9 bases match TRBD2. The trim removed 5 bases at V and 5 bases at J, leaving 11 bases unmatched. The germline gives CDR1 MNHEY, CDR2 SMNVEV (reference sequence). The CDR3 extends over 16 amino acids. This chain's CDR3 is CASSPRVAGGQDTQYF. The CDR3 region has the DNA TGTGCCAGCAGTCCTCGAGTCGCGGGGGGGCAAGATACGCAGTATTTT.

Concerning this clone itself: One end of the junction fails to match germline, which may point to a read error. Other DNA sequences in this sample translate to the same CDR3. This rearrangement joins TRBV9 to TRBJ2-7; 10 nucleotides line up with TRBD1. Germline CDR1 and CDR2: SGDLS and YYNGEE. The CDR3 spans 15 residues. The CDR3 reads CASSSRQGASNEQYF. The CDR3 nucleotides are TGTGCTAGCAGCTCGCGACAGGGGGCCAGCAACGAGCAGTACTTC.

J is TRBJ2-1 and V is TRBV5-1, with 9 bases identical to TRBD1. The CDR3 is made up of 17 amino acids. Per germline, CDR1 SGHRS and CDR2 YFSETQ. The V and J ends lost 0 bases and 8 bases, in that order; junction bases with no gene match: 12. The CDR3 bases are TGCGCCAGCAGCTTGGGGGGGGTAGACAGGGGGATCTATGAGCAGTTCTTC. Its translation is CASSLGGVDRGIYEQFF. The full variable domain, its missing parts supplied by reference TRBV5-1 and TRBJ2-1, is KAGVTQTPRYLIKTRGQQVTLSCSPISGHRSVSWYQQTPGQGLQFLFEYFSETQRNKGNFPGRFSGRQFSNSRSEMNVSTLELGDSALYLCASSLGGVDRGIYEQFFGPGTRLTVL.

J is TRBJ1-6 and V is TRBV7-2; TRBD1 matches 8 bases. The CDR3 totals 18 residues. Germline CDR1 reads SGHTA; CDR2 reads FQGNSA. V gave up 4 bases and J gave up 0 bases; unmatched junction bases: 8. CDR3 sequence: CASSWSHRGSSYNSPLHF. In DNA form, the CDR3 reads TGTGCCAGCAGCTGGTCACACAGGGGGAGCTCCTATAATTCACCCCTCCACTTT.

The chain carries TRBV19 and TRBJ1-1, with D possibly being TRBD1 (6 bases). The ends were cut back, 5 bases at V and 6 bases at J, with 10 bases in the middle. The CDR3 is 12 amino acids. From germline, CDR1 is LNHDA and CDR2 SQIVND (reference sequence). The CDR3 region is CASSYRDSEAFF. The CDR3 nucleotides read TGTGCCAGTAGTTACAGGGATTCTGAAGCTTTCTTT.

The genes are TRBV18 and TRBJ2-7, with TRBD1 matching 9 bases. The J segment lost 3 bases and the V segment lost 4 bases, leaving 13 bases of the junction unmatched. This CDR3 is 17 amino acids long. Germline V gene lookup returns CDR1 KGHSH and CDR2 LQKENI. CDR3 bases: TGTGCCAGCTCACGTGAGAGATCCGGGACAGGGTTCTACGAGCAGTACTTC. Amino acids: CASSRERSGTGFYEQYF. The variable domain in full, with the rest retrieved from reference TRBV18 and TRBJ2-7, is NAGVMQNPRHLVRRRGQEARLRCSPMKGHSHVYWYRQLPEEGLKFMVYLQKENIIDESGMPKERFSAEFPKEGPSILRIQQVVRGDSAAYFCASSRERSGTGFYEQYFGPGTRLTVT.

This chain links TRBV19 with TRBJ1-3, with TRBD1 matching 8 bases. J lost 5 bases, V lost 5 bases, and 5 bases had no gene match. The CDR3 contains 14 residues. Germline CDR1 LNHDA, CDR2 SQIVND (reference sequence). The CDR3 reads CASSVDRGRNTIYF. CDR3 bases: TGTGCCAGTAGTGTCGACAGGGGCCGAAACACCATATATTTT.

This sequence joins TRBV15 and TRBJ2-3, with TRBD2 matching 8 bases. Germline trimming cut 0 bases from V and 3 bases from J; bases unmatched to any gene: 5. CDR1 and CDR2 from the germline V gene are LNHNV and YYDKDF (reference sequence). This CDR3 comprises 16 residues. The CDR3 reads CATSREGAGATDTQYF. CDR3 sequence (DNA): TGTGCCACCAGCAGAGAGGGAGCGGGGGCGACAGATACGCAGTATTTT.

The chain uses TRBV18 and TRBJ2-5; D possibly corresponds to TRBD1 (5 bases). The CDR3 runs to 13 residues. The V gene's germline CDR1 is KGHSH and CDR2 LQKENI. V dropped 1 base and J dropped 5 bases, with 8 bases sitting between them. CDR3 loop: CASSPRGGETQYF. The DNA for the CDR3 is TGTGCCAGCTCACCACGGGGCGGTGAGACCCAGTACTTC.

This rearrangement joins TRBV7-9 to TRBJ2-1, with D possibly matching TRBD1 (6 bases). With 5 bases removed from V and 6 bases from J, the gap between germline ends came to 14 bases. CDR1 SEHNR and CDR2 FQNEAQ come from the germline V gene (reference sequence). This CDR3 spans 14 amino acids. The chain's CDR3 is CASSLRDILNEQFF. The CDR3 bases are TGTGCCAGCAGCCTCCGGGACATACTCAATGAGCAGTTCTTC.

The genes are TRBV4-1 and TRBJ2-7, with D perhaps matching TRBD1 (5 bases). This CDR3 is 17 amino acids long. Germline V gene lookup returns CDR1 MGHRA and CDR2 YSYEKL. The germline V and J ends were trimmed by 3 bases and 3 bases, with 21 bases remaining between them. This CDR3 is CASSHFFDSDTFYEQYF. The CDR3 DNA follows: TGCGCCAGCAGCCACTTCTTCGATTCGGACACATTCTACGAGCAGTACTTC.

The CDR3 bases are TGTGCCAGCAGCCCATCAGGGAACACTGAAGCTTTCTTT. Its translation is CASSPSGNTEAFF. The rearrangement joins TRBV9 to TRBJ1-1, with D unresolved. V lost 4 bases to trimming and J lost 1 base, with 8 bases between them. Germline loops: CDR1 SGDLS, CDR2 YYNGEE. This CDR3 is 13 amino acids long.

This clone has just a few counts. The CDR3 nucleotides read TGTGCCAGCAGCTTAGGAATCGGCGGGGGGGCCACGAATGAGCAGTTCTTC. Its protein is CASSLGIGGGATNEQFF. This rearrangement joins TRBV7-9 to TRBJ2-1; 9 bases are a match to TRBD2. CDR1 and CDR2 (germline): SEHNR, FQNEAQ (reference sequence). The CDR3 spans 17 residues. The V segment lost 1 base and the J segment 7 bases; nucleotides outside the gene matches: 11. The full variable domain, with the rest looked up from reference TRBV7-9 and TRBJ2-1, is DTGVSQNPRHKITKRGQNVTFRCDPISEHNRLYWYRQTLGQGPEFLTYFQNEAQLEKSRLLSDRFSAERPKGSFSTLEIQRTEQGDSAMYLCASSLGIGGGATNEQFFGPGTRLTVL.

This clone has more than one count but fewer than ten. The chain couples TRBV2 to TRBJ2-3, with 9 bases identical to TRBD1. J was trimmed by 2 bases and V by 8 bases; bases with no gene match: 2. This CDR3 has 13 residues. The V gene's germline CDR1 is SNHLY and CDR2 FYNNEI. The CDR3 DNA reads TGTGCCAGCGGACAGGGGAACACAGATACGCAGTATTTT. This encodes CASGQGNTDTQYF.

This chain links TRBV5-1 with TRBJ1-1; possibly TRBD1 for D (5 bases). The CDR3 runs to 14 residues. The V end was cut by 4 bases, the J end by 4 bases, with 14 bases between. The germline V gene encodes CDR1 SGHRS and CDR2 YFSETQ. CDR3 coding DNA: TGCGCCAGCAGCGATGGGGGGGGAAGCACTGAAGCTTTCTTT. This encodes CASSDGGGSTEAFF.

The chain is built from TRBV5-1 and TRBJ1-2; 9 positions match TRBD1. The CDR3 contains 15 residues. Germline CDR1 and CDR2: SGHRS and YFSETQ. V dropped 4 bases and J dropped 4; count of bases not matched to a gene: 8. The CDR3 sequence is CASSLQGADAYGYTF. CDR3 sequence (DNA): TGCGCCAGCAGCCTACAGGGGGCAGACGCCTATGGCTACACCTTC.